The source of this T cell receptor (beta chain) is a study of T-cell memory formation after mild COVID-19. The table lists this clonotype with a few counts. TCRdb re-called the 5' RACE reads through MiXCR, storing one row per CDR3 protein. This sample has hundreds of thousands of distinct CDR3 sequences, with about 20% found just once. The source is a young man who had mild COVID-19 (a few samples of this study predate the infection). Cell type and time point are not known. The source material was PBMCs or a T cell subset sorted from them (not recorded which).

The CDR3 nucleotides read TGCGCCAGCAGCCAAGCGGCAGGGTTGGGTTACGAGCAGTACTTC. It encodes CASSQAAGLGYEQYF. This chain connects TRBV4-1 to TRBJ2-7; tentative D call: TRBD1 (5 bases). Germline CDR1 MGHRA, CDR2 YSYEKL. V was cut by 1 base and J by 4 bases, with 14 bases left in between. The length of the CDR3 is 15 residues.